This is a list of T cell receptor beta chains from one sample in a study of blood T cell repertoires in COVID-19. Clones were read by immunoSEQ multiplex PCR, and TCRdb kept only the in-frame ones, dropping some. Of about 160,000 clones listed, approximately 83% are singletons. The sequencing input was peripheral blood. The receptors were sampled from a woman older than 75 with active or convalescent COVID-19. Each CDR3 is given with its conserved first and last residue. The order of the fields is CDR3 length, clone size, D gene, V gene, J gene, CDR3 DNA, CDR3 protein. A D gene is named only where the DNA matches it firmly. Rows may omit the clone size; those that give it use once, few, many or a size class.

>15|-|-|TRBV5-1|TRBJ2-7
TGCGCCAGCAGCGCGTCCTCGGGGGACGGCTACGAGCAGTACTTC
CASSASSGDGYEQYF
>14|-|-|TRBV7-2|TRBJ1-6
TGTGCCAGCAGCTTTGCGGCAGGGAATTCACCCCTCCACTTT
CASSFAAGNSPLHF
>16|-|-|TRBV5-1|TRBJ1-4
TGCGCCAGCAGCTTAAACCGGGGAGGCTCGGAGGAAAAACTGTTTTTT
CASSLNRGGSEEKLFF
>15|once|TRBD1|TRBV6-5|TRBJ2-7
TGTGCCAGCAGTTACGCGACAGGGGGCGGCTACGAGCAGTACTTC
CASSYATGGGYEQYF
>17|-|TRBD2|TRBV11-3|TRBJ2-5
TGTGCCAGCAGCTCCGGAGATAGCGGGGGAAGGAGGGAGACCCAGTACTTC
CASSSGDSGGRRETQYF
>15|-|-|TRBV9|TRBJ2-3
TGTGCCAGCAGCGTAGAACGACAGTCCACAGATACGCAGTATTTT
CASSVERQSTDTQYF
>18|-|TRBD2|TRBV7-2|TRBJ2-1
TGTGCCAGCAGCCCCAGGGGTGGGATAGCGGGGGGGCACAATGAGCAGTTCTTC
CASSPRGGIAGGHNEQFF
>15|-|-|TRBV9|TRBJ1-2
TGTGCCAGCAGCGTGGGGGCAGGTCCGACCTATGGCTACACCTTC
CASSVGAGPTYGYTF
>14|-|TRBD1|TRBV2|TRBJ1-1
TGTGCCAGCAGTGTGGGACAGGGGCGCACTGAAGCTTTCTTT
CASSVGQGRTEAFF
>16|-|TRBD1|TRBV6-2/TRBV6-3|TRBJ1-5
TGTGCCAGCAGTTATACCTTATTCCGGGACAGTAAGTCCCAGCATTTT
CASSYTLFRDSKSQHF
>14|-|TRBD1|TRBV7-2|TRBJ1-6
TGTGCCAGCAGGTACAGGGGGGGGAATTCACCCCTCCACTTT
CASRYRGGNSPLHF
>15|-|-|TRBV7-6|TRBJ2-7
TGTGCCAGCAGCTTAGGCCAGGCAGCACGTGGCGAGCAGTACTTC
CASSLGQAARGEQYF
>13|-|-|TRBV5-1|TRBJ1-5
TGCGCCAGCAGCTTGGACAGGAATCAGCCCCAGCATTTT
CASSLDRNQPQHF
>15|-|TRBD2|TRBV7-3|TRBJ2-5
TGTGCCAGCAGCCCGACTAGCGGGGGGGCGGAGACCCAGTACTTC
CASSPTSGGAETQYF
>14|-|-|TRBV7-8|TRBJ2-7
TGTGCCAGCAGCTTAGGTCTAGGTTCCTACGAGCAGTACTTC
CASSLGLGSYEQYF
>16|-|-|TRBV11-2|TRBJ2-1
TGTGCCAGCAGCTCCGATCGACTTAGCTCCTACAATGAGCAGTTCTTC
CASSSDRLSSYNEQFF
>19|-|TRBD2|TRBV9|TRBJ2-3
TGTGCCAGCAGCGCCAACGGACTAGCGGGTGCTACTAGCACAGATACGCAGTATTTT
CASSANGLAGATSTDTQYF
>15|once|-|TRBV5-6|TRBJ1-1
TGTGCCAGCAGCTTGGCCCTGACGGGGATCACTGAAGCTTTCTTT
CASSLALTGITEAFF
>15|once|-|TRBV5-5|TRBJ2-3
TGTGCCAGCAGCTTGGGGGCGGGGCTCCCAGATACGCAGTATTTT
CASSLGAGLPDTQYF
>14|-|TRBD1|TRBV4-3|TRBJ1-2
TGCGCCAGCAGCCAACAGGGGGCTAACTATGGCTACACCTTC
CASSQQGANYGYTF
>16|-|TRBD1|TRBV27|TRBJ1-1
TGTGCCAGCATTCCCGGGACAGGGGGCGTAAGGACTGAAGCTTTCTTT
CASIPGTGGVRTEAFF
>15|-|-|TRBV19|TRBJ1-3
TGTGCCAGTAAACAGATCACATCGGTGGGAAACACCATATATTTT
CASKQITSVGNTIYF
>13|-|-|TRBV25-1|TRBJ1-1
TGTGCCACCCAAGGGACACACAACACTGAAGCTTTCTTT
CATQGTHNTEAFF
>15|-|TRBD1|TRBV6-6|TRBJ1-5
TGTGCCAGCAGGTCAACAGGGGATAGCAATCAGCCCCAGCATTTT
CASRSTGDSNQPQHF
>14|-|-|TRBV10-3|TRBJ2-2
TGTGCCATCAGCTTCACAGGGAACACCGGGGAGCTGTTTTTT
CAISFTGNTGELFF
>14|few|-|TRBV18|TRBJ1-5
TGTGCCAGCTCACCCGACAGTACCAATCAGCCCCAGCATTTT
CASSPDSTNQPQHF
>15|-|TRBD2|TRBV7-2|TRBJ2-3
TGTGCCAGCAGCTTAGATGCGGGGGTGGGAGATACGCAGTATTTT
CASSLDAGVGDTQYF
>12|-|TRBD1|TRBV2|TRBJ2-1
TGTGCCACGGGGACAGGGCTGAATGAGCAGTTCTTC
CATGTGLNEQFF
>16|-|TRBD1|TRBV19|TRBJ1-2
TGTGCCAGTAGTAATACAGCCGGGACAGAACTATATGGCTACACCTTC
CASSNTAGTELYGYTF